Reported below is one T cell receptor (beta chain). The antigen remains unidentified. This sample was taken from a study of T cell responses to AZD1222 COVID-19 vaccine. General observations from the study: Samples come after the peak T cell response, not at day 14.

Using immunoSEQ multiplex PCR, the repertoire was profiled, and TCRdb retains in-frame clones only, with some absent. This table has about 76,000 clones, about 80% appearing once. CDR3 length: 12 residues. The J segment lost 6 bases and the V segment lost 2 bases, leaving 1 base of the junction unmatched. The V gene's germline CDR1 is SGHDN and CDR2 FVKESK. This rearrangement joins TRBV14 to TRBJ2-7, with 7 bases fitting TRBD1. The material was peripheral blood, obtained 28 days after the second dose of the MenACWY control vaccine. The sequence was obtained from an adult who received the MenACWY meningococcal vaccine as a control. The CDR3 sequence: CASSQPGGEQYF. DNA for the CDR3: TGTGCCAGCAGCCAACCAGGGGGCGAGCAGTACTTC.